This T cell receptor beta chain derives from a study of blood T cell repertoires in COVID-19. How the authors handled the data: By means of reference gene primer amplification, nucleated cell counts were estimated. Clones were read by immunoSEQ multiplex PCR, and TCRdb kept only the in-frame ones, dropping some. Clone size and V and J calls were adopted from that table, with D and trimming inferred from the DNA. There are 310,000 or so clones in the sample; roughly 87% occur only once, and roughly a tenth lies in the top ten. The germline V gene has CDR1 MDHEN and CDR2 SYDVKM. The ends lost 7 bases at V and 0 bases at J; junction bases unmatched: 12. CDR3 length: 17 amino acids.

The J gene is TRBJ1-5, the V gene TRBV28; TRBD1 matches at 7 bases. This TCR was recovered from a man aged 25-45 years with COVID-19, enrolled during active disease. The sequencing sample was made of peripheral blood. The CDR3 spells CASTDRRAQYSNQPQHF. Here the CDR3 DNA reads TGTGCCAGCACGGACAGGAGGGCACAATATAGCAATCAGCCCCAGCATTTT. Together with reference TRBV28 and TRBJ1-5, the CDR3 gives the full variable domain: DVKVTQSSRYLVKRTGEKVFLECVQDMDHENMFWYRQDPGLGLRLIYFSYDVKMKEKGDIPEGYSVSREKKERFSLILESASTNQTSMYLCASTDRRAQYSNQPQHFGDGTRLSIL.